This T cell receptor (beta chain) was sequenced during a study of shared clonotypes between healthy human individuals. V was shortened by 1 base and J by 4 bases, with 5 bases between the two germline ends. The CDR3 is made up of 11 amino acids. Germline V gives CDR1 DFQATT, CDR2 SNEGSKA (reference sequence). The method was immunoSEQ multiplex PCR; TCRdb's version includes in-frame clones alone and lacks a portion of them. This sample carries over a million clones, 75% to 80% of them seen once, and the ten largest clones take 0.52%. This clone was seen only a few times. This clonotype was obtained from a man aged 18 to 29 in good health. Some clones in this sample may be carry-over from other donors' samples. The gene calls are TRBV20-1 and TRBJ2-7; D unclear. The specimen sequenced was memory CD4+ T cells from PBMCs. The subset was: CD45RA-negative fraction. The CDR3 region is CSARASYEQYF. CDR3 DNA: TGCAGTGCTAGAGCCAGTTACGAGCAGTACTTC.